This entry describes one T cell receptor (beta chain). No antigen is known for it. It may be a read error: a sequence one base away is much more abundant. Each cDNA held unique molecular identifiers, and template switching gave it a universal primer site. TCRdb redid the calling of the 5' RACE reads with MiXCR, one entry per CDR3 protein. The sample lists some 1,700,000 distinct CDR3 sequences; around 33% were seen once. The sample originates from a study of identical twins. Study-level findings and limits: Invariant MAIT and iNKT cells may have partly biased zero-insertion analyses.

Germline V gene data show CDR1 as SGHRS and CDR2 as YFSETQ. This CDR3 has 11 amino acids. The clonotype originates from a newborn girl in good health. Sequences were obtained from cord blood. The V and J genes are TRBV5-1 and TRBJ2-4; D may be TRBD1 (6 bases). Judging by the DNA end, TRBJ2-7 fits better; the J call may be wrong. In DNA form, the CDR3 reads TGCGCCAACAGGGCTGACTACGAGCAGTACTTC. It is translated as CANRADYEQYF.